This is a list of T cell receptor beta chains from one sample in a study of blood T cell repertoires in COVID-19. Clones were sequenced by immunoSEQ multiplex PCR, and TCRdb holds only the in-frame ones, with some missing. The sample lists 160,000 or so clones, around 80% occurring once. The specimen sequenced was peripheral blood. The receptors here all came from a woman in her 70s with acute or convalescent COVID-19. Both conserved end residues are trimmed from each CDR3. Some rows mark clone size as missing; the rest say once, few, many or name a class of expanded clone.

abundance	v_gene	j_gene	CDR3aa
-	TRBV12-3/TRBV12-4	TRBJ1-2	ASSPRDRAGYT
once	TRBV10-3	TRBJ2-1	AITGTSGRTSYNEQF
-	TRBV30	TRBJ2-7	AWSLEGGSYEQY
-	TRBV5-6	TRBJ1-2	ASSLVTGGNGYT
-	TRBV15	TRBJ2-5	ATSRGRQETQY
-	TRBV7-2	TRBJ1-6	ASSGQDRSPLH
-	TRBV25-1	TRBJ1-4	ASSLQGGNEKLF
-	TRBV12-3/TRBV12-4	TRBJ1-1	ATGGGSNTEAF
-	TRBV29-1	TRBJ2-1	SVVTSVTYNEQF
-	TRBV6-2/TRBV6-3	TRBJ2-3	ASSTRRLAGSTDTQY
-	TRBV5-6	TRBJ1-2	ASSSGQFYGYT
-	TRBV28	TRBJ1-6	ASSPLDKSLFPLH
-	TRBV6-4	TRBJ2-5	ASSALAGETQY
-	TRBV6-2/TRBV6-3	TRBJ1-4	ASSQSDRRKLF
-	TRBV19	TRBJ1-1	ASVRRHSNTEAF
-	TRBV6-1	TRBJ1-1	ASSESGGNTEAF
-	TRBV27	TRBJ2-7	ATPEVRAGTYEQY
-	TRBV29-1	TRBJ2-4	SVEGWSPLKNIQY
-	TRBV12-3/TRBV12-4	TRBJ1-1	ASSLDRGQGAF
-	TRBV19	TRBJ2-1	ASSIVPTGGGGDEQF
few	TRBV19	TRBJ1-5	ASSPLLNRGGNQPQH
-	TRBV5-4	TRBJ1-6	ASTSLAGQYNSPLH
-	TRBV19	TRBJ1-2	ASRNPGGWLYGYT
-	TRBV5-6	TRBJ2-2	ASSLFGGTGITGELF
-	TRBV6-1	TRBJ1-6	ASSERNSPLH
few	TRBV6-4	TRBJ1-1	ASSDYTGEAF
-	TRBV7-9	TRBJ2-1	ASSPARDRGLYEQF
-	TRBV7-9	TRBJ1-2	ASSLEAGGGYT
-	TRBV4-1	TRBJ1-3	ASSQEGTVFSGNTIY
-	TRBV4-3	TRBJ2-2	ASSQMTSGRTGELF